Following are 2 T cell receptor beta chains from one sample sequenced in a study of T cell responses to AZD1222 COVID-19 vaccine. Libraries were prepared by immunoSEQ multiplex PCR; TCRdb keeps only in-frame clonotypes and omits some of them. This table holds 120,000 to 150,000 clones, about 86% found once. The sequencing here drew on peripheral blood, taken 28 days after the second AZD1222 dose. These receptors were obtained from an adult who received the AZD1222 COVID-19 vaccine.

CDR3 bases: TGTGCCAGCTCACCAAGGGGCCAGCCCCAGCATTTT. Its protein is CASSPRGQPQHF. The rearrangement links TRBV18 to TRBJ1-5; tentatively, D is TRBD1 (5 bases). CDR1 and CDR2 from the germline V gene are KGHSH and LQKENI. The V end was cut by 2 bases, the J end by 7 bases, with 6 bases between. The CDR3 totals 12 residues.

This clone was observed once. The rearrangement uses TRBV4-1 and TRBJ1-2; tentatively, D is TRBD1 (5 bases). The V end was cut by 0 bases, the J end by 3 bases, with 11 bases between. The CDR3 is 15 residues long. Germline CDR1 is MGHRA and CDR2 is YSYEKL. The CDR3 sequence: CASSQDEGPYYGYTF. DNA for the CDR3: TGCGCCAGCAGCCAAGATGAGGGACCCTACTATGGCTACACCTTC.